Listed here are 27 T cell receptor beta chains from one sample, sequenced in a study of post-analysis software for immune sequencing data. The study's findings and limits: Relative to controls, patients had about 5 TRBV segments at higher frequency, with TRBV5-6, TRBV5-1 and TRBV20-1 among these.

These receptors' targets are unknown. Included in the TCR beta cDNA libraries were unique molecular identifiers. TCRdb passed the PCR reads through MiXCR, listing each CDR3 protein once. The sample has roughly 730,000 distinct CDR3 sequences, roughly 27% seen once; the top ten hold roughly 0.53%. Sequencing was carried out using blood. The source of these receptors is a girl aged 5-17 years with multiple sclerosis.

The chain is built from TRBV12-3 or TRBV12-4 and TRBJ1-6, with a possible D match to TRBD1 (5 bases). The CDR3 loop spans 14 amino acids. The V end lost 5 bases, the J end lost 9 bases, and 14 bases lay between the germline ends. Written as DNA, the CDR3 is TGTGCCAGCAGTCTTCAGGGCCGGGGTTCACCCCTCCACTTT. It specifies CASSLQGRGSPLHF.

This chain uses TRBV20-1 with TRBJ2-7, with 9 positions matching TRBD1. The CDR3 is made up of 13 amino acids. Germline CDR1 and CDR2: DFQATT and SNEGSKA (reference sequence). V lost 5 bases to trimming and J lost 6 bases; unmatched junction nucleotides: 8. The CDR3 here is CSAPGTGKGEQYF. The CDR3 nucleotides are TGCAGTGCTCCCGGGACAGGGAAAGGCGAGCAGTACTTC.

The chain has TRBV6-6 and TRBJ2-7; 10 bases are a match to TRBD2. This CDR3 spans 17 amino acids. Germline CDR1 is MNHNY and CDR2 is SVGAGI (reference sequence). The trim removed 4 bases at V and 0 bases at J, leaving 9 bases unmatched. CDR3 region: CASSSSAGTSASYEQYF. The DNA for the CDR3 is TGTGCCAGCAGTTCATCGGCTGGGACTAGCGCCTCCTACGAGCAGTACTTC.

V and J are TRBV6-5 and TRBJ2-2; the D gene is possibly TRBD2 (5 bases). Trimming pared 6 bases from V and 5 bases from J, leaving 16 bases between. This CDR3 has 15 amino acids. Germline CDR1 MNHEY, CDR2 SVGAGI. CDR3 bases: TGTGCCAGCAGATTCGGGCGGGTTCGGACCGGGGAGCTGTTTTTT. Translating gives CASRFGRVRTGELFF.

The genes are TRBV15 and TRBJ2-7; D perhaps matches TRBD1 (6 bases). Germline assignment: CDR1 LNHNV and CDR2 YYDKDF (reference sequence). The length of the CDR3 is 14 residues. V lost 4 bases and J lost 4, with 14 bases in between. The CDR3 DNA follows: TGTGCCACCAGCACCACAGGGCTCCCTTACGAGCAGTACTTC. Translating it yields CATSTTGLPYEQYF.

This clonotype was seen a handful of times. The chain recombines TRBV12-3 or TRBV12-4 with TRBJ1-2; 10 bases are shared with TRBD1. The CDR3 has 14 amino acids. With 5 bases clipped from V and 5 bases from J, the junction kept 5 bases outside the gene matches. CDR3 DNA sequence: TGTGCCAGCAGTCCCGGGGGACAGGGGTATGGCTACACCTTC. This sequence encodes CASSPGGQGYGYTF.

The sample holds many counts of this clonotype. J is TRBJ2-7 and V is TRBV6-5; D is perhaps TRBD2 (6 bases). Germline V gives CDR1 MNHEY, CDR2 SVGAGI. The V gene lost 6 bases and the J gene lost 0 bases, with 12 bases spanning the gap. The CDR3 totals 14 residues. The CDR3 is CASRGTGSSYEQYF. CDR3 in DNA: TGTGCCAGCAGGGGAACCGGGAGCTCCTACGAGCAGTACTTC.

This clonotype was picked up a small number of times. The genes are TRBV7-9 and TRBJ2-5, with 16 bases lining up with TRBD2. There are 18 residues in the CDR3. Germline V gene lookup returns CDR1 SEHNR and CDR2 FQNEAQ (reference sequence). Trimming took 4 bases from V and 4 from J; bases not matched to a gene: 9. The CDR3 DNA is TGTGCCAGCAGCTATGTTGGGACTAGCGGGAGGGCGTCAGAGACCCAGTACTTC. The encoded protein is CASSYVGTSGRASETQYF.

The rearrangement joins TRBV29-1 to TRBJ1-2; 8 bases are shared with TRBD1. Germline assignment: CDR1 SQVTM and CDR2 ANQGSEA. V was clipped by 8 bases and J by 8 bases; unmatched bases: 13. The CDR3 runs to 13 residues. CDR3 amino acids: CSTPRTGRGGYTF. In DNA form, the CDR3 reads TGCAGCACACCCCGGACAGGGAGGGGCGGCTACACCTTC.

The chain links TRBV9 to TRBJ1-6; tentatively, D is TRBD1 (6 bases). V was clipped by 3 bases and J by 10 bases, with 8 bases between them. CDR3 length: 12 residues. CDR1 is SGDLS, CDR2 YYNGEE, per germline. The CDR3, as DNA: TGTGCCAGCAGCGCTGGGGGCTCACCCCTCCACTTT. This codes for CASSAGGSPLHF.

The rearrangement uses TRBV9 and TRBJ2-2; D possibly matches TRBD1 or TRBD2 (5 bases each). The CDR3 loop spans 13 amino acids. V lost 3 bases to trimming and J lost 8 bases, with 11 bases between them. Germline V gene sequence: CDR1 SGDLS, CDR2 YYNGEE. The CDR3 is CASSGPGTGELFF. CDR3 coding DNA: TGTGCCAGCAGCGGTCCAGGGACGGGGGAGCTGTTTTTT.

This clonotype occurred a few times. The V call is TRBV19, the J call TRBJ2-1; 7 nucleotides match TRBD2. V dropped 4 bases and J dropped 7; count of bases not matched to a gene: 13. CDR1 is LNHDA, CDR2 SQIVND, per germline (reference sequence). This CDR3 has 16 amino acids. The CDR3 reads CASSREVLAIRNEQFF. CDR3 coding DNA: TGTGCCAGTAGTAGGGAGGTACTAGCGATACGGAATGAGCAGTTCTTC.

The sample holds a few counts of this clonotype. J is TRBJ2-1 and V is TRBV3-1; TRBD2 matches at 14 bases. The length of the CDR3 is 16 residues. Germline V CDR1 and CDR2: LGHDT, YNNKEL (reference sequence). After removal of 4 bases from V and 9 bases from J, the junction contained 8 bases not matched to a gene. The CDR3 region has the DNA TGTGCCAGCAGCCGCTCCCCGGGACTAGCGGGAGCTGAGCAGTTCTTC. It specifies CASSRSPGLAGAEQFF.

The genes are TRBV7-9 and TRBJ2-1, with no clear D. Germline lookup yields CDR1 SEHNR and CDR2 FQNEAQ (reference sequence). The CDR3 extends over 13 amino acids. V lost 1 base and J 9 bases, leaving 10 bases between the germline ends. In nucleotides, the CDR3 is TGTGCCAGCAGCTTAGTCGACGAGGTTGAGCAGTTCTTC. This translates into CASSLVDEVEQFF.

This clonotype was recorded a few times. The chain joins TRBV29-1 to TRBJ2-3; D gene ambiguous. V gave up 1 base and J gave up 4 bases, with 15 bases separating them. The CDR3 has 15 amino acids. Germline V gene lookup returns CDR1 SQVTM and CDR2 ANQGSEA. As DNA, the CDR3 is TGCAGCGTTGAAGTACCAGTTCCCCGCGCAGATACGCAGTATTTT. Protein sequence: CSVEVPVPRADTQYF.

As for this clonotype: An end of the junction differs from the germline gene, which may be a read error. The V and J genes are TRBV2 and TRBJ2-7; D perhaps matches TRBD2 (6 bases). The V gene's germline CDR1 is SNHLY and CDR2 FYNNEI. This CDR3 has 16 amino acids. The CDR3 sequence is CASSESPSVLTYGQYF. DNA for the CDR3: TGTGCCAGCAGTGAATCCCCTAGCGTGTTAACCTACGGGCAGTACTTC. Full variable domain (outside the CDR3, taken from reference TRBV2 and TRBJ2-7): EPEVTQTPSHQVTQMGQEVILRCVPISNHLYFYWYRQILGQKVEFLVSFYNNEISEKSEIFDDQFSVERPDGSNFTLKIRSTKLEDSAMYFCASSESPSVLTYGQYFGPGTRLTVT.

V usage is TRBV6-5 and J usage is TRBJ2-4, with TRBD1 matching over 9 bases. This CDR3 contains 15 residues. CDR1 is MNHEY, CDR2 SVGAGI, per germline. J lost 7 bases, V lost 6 bases, and 10 bases had no gene match. CDR3 coding DNA: TGTGCCAGCAGAGGATCCGGGACAGGGAGGAACATTCAGTACTTC. It yields the protein CASRGSGTGRNIQYF.

This clonotype was counted only a few times. The CDR3 sequence: CSAGRMSNEQYF. The DNA for the CDR3 is TGCAGTGCTGGGCGGATGTCAAATGAGCAGTACTTC. This chain links TRBV20-1 with TRBJ2-5; D is unresolved. Germline V CDR1 and CDR2: DFQATT, SNEGSKA (reference sequence). This CDR3 comprises 12 residues. The V end lost 5 bases, the J end lost 11 bases, and 18 bases lay between the germline ends.

The sample holds a few counts of this clonotype. The rearrangement joins TRBV6-6 to TRBJ2-7; 9 positions match TRBD1. V gave up 5 bases and J gave up 4 bases; unmatched junction bases: 6. The CDR3 sequence is 14 residues long. Germline CDR1 and CDR2: MNHNY and SVGAGI (reference sequence). CDR3 in DNA: TGTGCCAGCAGTGGCCCACAGGGGGCTTACGAGCAGTACTTC. Residues: CASSGPQGAYEQYF.

V usage is TRBV6-5 and J usage is TRBJ2-7, with 7 bases lining up with TRBD2. Trimming cost V 5 bases and J 5 bases; bases outside gene matches: 6. Germline V CDR1 and CDR2: MNHEY, SVGAGI. This CDR3 spans 13 amino acids. The CDR3 loop is CASSRGGVDEQYF. CDR3 bases: TGTGCCAGCAGTCGGGGAGGGGTAGACGAGCAGTACTTC.

The chain has TRBV7-9 and TRBJ1-1; 8 bases are shared with TRBD1. The CDR3 runs 15 residues. Germline CDR1 and CDR2: SEHNR and FQNEAQ (reference sequence). The ends lost 5 bases at V and 3 bases at J; junction bases unmatched: 8. The CDR3 DNA sequence: TGTGCCAGCAGCCCCCGGACAGGGCTACACACTGAAGCTTTCTTT. Encoded protein: CASSPRTGLHTEAFF.

This clonotype was recorded at least ten times. The chain uses TRBV7-2 and TRBJ2-7; 8 positions agree with TRBD2. Germline lookup yields CDR1 SGHTA and CDR2 FQGNSA. V shed 5 bases, J shed 2 bases, and the junction held 11 bases outside the gene matches. This CDR3 contains 16 residues. As DNA, the CDR3 is TGTGCCAGCAGCCCACAGACTGGACTAGCCACCTACGAGCAGTACTTC. This gives the protein CASSPQTGLATYEQYF.

The chain uses TRBV10-2 and TRBJ2-2; the D gene could be TRBD1 or TRBD2 (5 bases each). Germline V lookup: CDR1 WSHSY, CDR2 SAAADI. CDR3 length: 14 amino acids. Trimming took off 6 bases at V and 7 bases at J, with 15 bases between the two ends. The CDR3 here is CASRGLGVSGELFF. The CDR3 nucleotides are TGCGCCAGCAGAGGATTGGGGGTTAGCGGGGAGCTGTTTTTT.

This clonotype was seen many times. The rearrangement joins TRBV29-1 to TRBJ2-1, with D uncertain. V lost 5 bases, J lost 1 base, and 12 bases lay in between. The length of the CDR3 is 14 residues. CDR1 and CDR2 from the germline V gene are SQVTM and ANQGSEA. DNA of the CDR3: TGCAGCGTTCCAGTGGGAAGGTCCTACAATGAGCAGTTCTTC. It yields the protein CSVPVGRSYNEQFF.

The rearrangement links TRBV20-1 to TRBJ1-2; TRBD1 agrees at 8 bases. The CDR3 runs to 18 residues. Germline assignment: CDR1 DFQATT and CDR2 SNEGSKA (reference sequence). After removal of 4 bases from V and 4 bases from J, the junction contained 20 bases not matched to a gene. The CDR3, as DNA: TGCAGTGCTAACCCAATTGGGGCGACAGGGGAGTTCAGCTATGGCTACACCTTC. Protein product: CSANPIGATGEFSYGYTF.

The CDR3 sequence is CSARAGPGEQYF. Here the CDR3 DNA reads TGCAGTGCTAGGGCAGGACCCGGAGAGCAGTACTTC. The gene calls are TRBV20-1 and TRBJ2-5; D gene unclear. Germline CDR1 reads DFQATT; CDR2 reads SNEGSKA (reference sequence). Trimming took off 3 bases at V and 11 bases at J, with 16 bases between the two ends. There are 12 residues in the CDR3.

This clonotype was seen only a few times. The rearrangement uses TRBV4-1 and TRBJ2-5; 8 bases fit TRBD2. Germline V lookup: CDR1 MGHRA, CDR2 YSYEKL. CDR3 length: 15 residues. Trimming took 0 bases from V and 4 from J; bases not matched to a gene: 4. Written as DNA, the CDR3 is TGCGCCAGCAGCCAAGATGGGACTAGAGGAGAGACCCAGTACTTC. It codes for CASSQDGTRGETQYF.